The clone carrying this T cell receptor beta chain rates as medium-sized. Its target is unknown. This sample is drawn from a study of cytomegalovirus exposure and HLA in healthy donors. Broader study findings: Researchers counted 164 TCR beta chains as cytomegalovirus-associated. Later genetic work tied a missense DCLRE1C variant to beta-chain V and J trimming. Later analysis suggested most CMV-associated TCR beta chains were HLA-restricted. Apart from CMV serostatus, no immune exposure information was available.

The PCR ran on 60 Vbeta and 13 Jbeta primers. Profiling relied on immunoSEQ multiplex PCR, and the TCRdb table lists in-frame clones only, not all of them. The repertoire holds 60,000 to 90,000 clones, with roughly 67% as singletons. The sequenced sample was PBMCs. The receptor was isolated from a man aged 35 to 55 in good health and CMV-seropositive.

The DNA for the CDR3 is TGTGCCAGCACCCTGACAGGGGGCGATAGAAACACCATATATTTT. This translates into CASTLTGGDRNTIYF. The rearrangement uses TRBV5-4 and TRBJ1-3; 10 bases line up with TRBD1. V lost 6 bases and J lost 5; bases outside the gene matches: 8. The CDR3 covers 15 residues. Germline V gene data show CDR1 as SGHNT and CDR2 as YYREEE (reference sequence).